This TCR beta chain derives from a study of cytomegalovirus exposure and HLA in healthy donors. General study points: TCR beta V- and J-gene trimming, according to a later analysis, was linked to a missense DCLRE1C variant. An analysis done earlier found most TCR beta V segments productive about 90% or about 30% of the time.

Remarks on this clone: Its antigen is unknown.

The primer mix had 60 Vbeta and 13 Jbeta primers. Some clones are missing from TCRdb's copy, which holds only in-frame ones; the method was immunoSEQ multiplex PCR. The sample shows under 250,000 clones, around three quarters of them seen only once. Sequenced sample: PBMCs. The clonotype originates from a man aged 30 to 45 in good health and CMV-seronegative.

The CDR3 loop is CASSVGGTQETQYF. In DNA form, the CDR3 reads TGTGCCAGCAGCGTCGGAGGGACCCAAGAGACCCAGTACTTC. V usage is TRBV9 and J usage is TRBJ2-5; D might be TRBD2 (6 bases). V was shortened by 2 bases and J by 1 base, with 9 bases between the two germline ends. Germline V lookup: CDR1 SGDLS, CDR2 YYNGEE. This CDR3 region has 14 residues.